One T cell receptor (beta chain) is described in this entry. Its specificity is not known. The data originate from a study of cytomegalovirus exposure and HLA in healthy donors. The PCR had 60 Vbeta and 13 Jbeta primers. Produced via immunoSEQ multiplex PCR; TCRdb's table is partial and in-frame only. The profile covers fewer than 150,000 clones, with about 68% appearing a single time and 4.2% taken by the ten largest. Notes on the study in general: A prior analysis recorded that most TCR beta V segments were productive about 90% or about 30% of the time.

This TCR came from a middle-aged woman in good health and CMV-seropositive. Sequencing was performed on PBMCs.

The CDR3, as DNA: TGTGCCAGCAGTTTCTTGGCGGGTGGGGCGAACACCGGGGAGCTGTTTTTT. It encodes CASSFLAGGANTGELFF. The chain has TRBV27 and TRBJ2-2, with a tentative D call TRBD2 (5 bases). Germline lookup yields CDR1 MNHEY and CDR2 SMNVEV (reference sequence). This CDR3 is built from 17 residues. Deletions cut 3 bases from V and 0 bases from J, with 14 bases between.